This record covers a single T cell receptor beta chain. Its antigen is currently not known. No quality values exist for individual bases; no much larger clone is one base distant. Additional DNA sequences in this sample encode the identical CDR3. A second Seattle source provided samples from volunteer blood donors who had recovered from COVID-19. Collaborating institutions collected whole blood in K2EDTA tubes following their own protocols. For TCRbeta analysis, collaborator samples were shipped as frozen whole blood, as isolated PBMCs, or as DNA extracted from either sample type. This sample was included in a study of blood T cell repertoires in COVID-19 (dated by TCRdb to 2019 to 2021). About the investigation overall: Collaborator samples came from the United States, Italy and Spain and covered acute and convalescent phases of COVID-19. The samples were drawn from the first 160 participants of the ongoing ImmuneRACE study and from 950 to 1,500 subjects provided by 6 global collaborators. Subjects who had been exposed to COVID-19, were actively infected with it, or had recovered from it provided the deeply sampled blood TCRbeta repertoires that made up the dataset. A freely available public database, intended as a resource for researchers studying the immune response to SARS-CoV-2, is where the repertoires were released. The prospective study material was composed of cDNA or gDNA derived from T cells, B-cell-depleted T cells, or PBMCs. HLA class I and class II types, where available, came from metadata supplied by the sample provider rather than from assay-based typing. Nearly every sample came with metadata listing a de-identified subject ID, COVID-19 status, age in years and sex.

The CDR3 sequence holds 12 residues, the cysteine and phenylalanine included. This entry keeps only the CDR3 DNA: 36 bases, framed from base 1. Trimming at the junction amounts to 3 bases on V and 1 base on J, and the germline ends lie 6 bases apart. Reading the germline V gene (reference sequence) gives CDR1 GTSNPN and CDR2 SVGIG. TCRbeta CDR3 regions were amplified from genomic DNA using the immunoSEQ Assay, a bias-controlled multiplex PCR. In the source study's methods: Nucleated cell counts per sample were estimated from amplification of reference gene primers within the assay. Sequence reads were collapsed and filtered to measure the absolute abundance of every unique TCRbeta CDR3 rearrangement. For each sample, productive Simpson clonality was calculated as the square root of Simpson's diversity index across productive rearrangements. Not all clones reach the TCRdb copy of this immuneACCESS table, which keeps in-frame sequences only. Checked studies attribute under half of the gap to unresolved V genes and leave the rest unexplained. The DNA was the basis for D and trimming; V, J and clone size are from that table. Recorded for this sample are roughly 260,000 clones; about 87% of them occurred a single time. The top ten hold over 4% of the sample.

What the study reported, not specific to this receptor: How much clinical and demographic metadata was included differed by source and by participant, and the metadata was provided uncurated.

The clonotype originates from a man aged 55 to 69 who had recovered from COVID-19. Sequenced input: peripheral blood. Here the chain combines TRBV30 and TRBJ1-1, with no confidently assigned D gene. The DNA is TGTGCCTGGAGAAGAGGGAACACTGAAGCTTTCTTT. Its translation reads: CAWRRGNTEAFF.